The subject of this entry is one T cell receptor beta chain. As yet, its antigen is unknown. This specimen comes from a study of CXCR3-negative and CXCR3-positive naive CD8 T cells. Study overall: Each library held about 1.5 +/- 0.3 million TRB reads, around 140 million in total.

Definition of naive CD8+ T cells rested on a CD45RO-CCR7+CD27+CD95- profile. The libraries of TRB cDNA were constructed through 5' RACE using UMI labels. One entry per CDR3 protein, without DNA, is what TCRdb gives after re-calling the 5' RACE reads. The sample includes over 100,000 distinct CDR3 sequences. Study results and limitations: More hydrophobic TRB CDR3s were found in CXCR3-positive naive cells than in CXCR3-negative naive cells.

The CDR3 runs 15 residues. The chain uses TRBV21-1 and TRBJ1-5; TCRdb returns TRBD1, unconfirmable since there is no DNA. TRBV21-1 is assigned pseudogene status. The origin of this receptor is a human donor in good health. Some clones in this sample may be carry-over from other donors' samples. The sample was naive CXCR3+ CD8+ T cells from blood. Documented subset: CD45RO-CCR7+CD27+CD95- naive CD8+ T cells expressing CXCR3 (TNR3+). This chain's CDR3 is CASSNPRSSNQPQHF.